This T cell receptor (beta chain) emerged from a study of blood T cell repertoires in COVID-19. Whole-study context: Whether acute or convalescent, the COVID-19 samples came from the United States, Italy and Spain.

The CDR3 has 17 amino acids. CDR1 is SGHTA, CDR2 FQGNSA, per germline. The germline V and J ends were trimmed by 1 base and 0 bases, with 13 bases remaining between them. Patients at the Seattle site were enrolled during active infection and followed longitudinally. The authors' processing: Reference gene primers were amplified, and this amplification served to estimate nucleated cell counts. Sequencing was performed with immunoSEQ multiplex PCR; in TCRdb, only in-frame clones are kept and a portion is missing. V and J calls and clone size follow that table, whereas D and trimming were derived from the DNA. Here the sample spans 50,000 to 60,000 clones, 87% being singletons.

This chain joins TRBV7-2 and TRBJ2-1; D might be TRBD2 (5 bases). The clonotype originates from a man in his forties or fifties with COVID-19, enrolled during active disease. Sequencing input: peripheral blood. The CDR3 DNA reads as TGTGCCAGCAGCTTAGTTTTCCGCGGACTCTCCTACAATGAGCAGTTCTTC. It encodes CASSLVFRGLSYNEQFF.